The 10 T cell receptor beta chains below come from one sample, sequenced in a study of low-dose radiotherapy and immunotherapy resistance in tumors. Covering alpha and beta chains, TRAV- and TRBV-specific primers were used for the first-strand cDNA. The authors ran 15 to 25 PCR cycles to amplify TCRs with a constant-region primer and V-primer adapter. TCRdb itself ran the reads through MiXCR, one entry per CDR3 protein. The sample contains 80,000 to 95,000 distinct CDR3 sequences, 9.4% of which appear only once. Time point defined: before trial treatment. The sequenced sample was PBMCs, obtained before treatment. These receptors all stem from a male donor with prostate cancer.

The table lists this clonotype with many counts. This chain joins TRBV9 and TRBJ2-1; 9 bases map to TRBD2. The CDR3 totals 16 residues. V trimming: 4 bases; J trimming: 4 bases; junction bases outside the gene matches: 9. CDR1 is SGDLS and CDR2 is YYNGEE in the germline V gene. The CDR3 nucleotides are TGTGCCAGCAGCACCTCCGTCACTAGCGGGTACAATGAGCAGTTCTTC. Translating it yields CASSTSVTSGYNEQFF.

In this sample, this clonotype turned up many times. This chain joins TRBV9 and TRBJ2-1, with D tentatively TRBD2 (7 bases). This CDR3 region has 14 residues. The germline CDR1 and CDR2 sequences are SGDLS and YYNGEE. The V and J ends lost 0 bases and 5 bases respectively, with 9 bases between them. CDR3 nucleotides: TGTGCCAGCAGCGTAGGGCGGGGGCACAATGAGCAGTTCTTC. Protein: CASSVGRGHNEQFF.

This clonotype came up many times. The chain employs TRBV9 and TRBJ2-6; D is unresolved. This CDR3 has 18 amino acids. CDR1 and CDR2 from the germline V gene are SGDLS and YYNGEE. V was clipped by 0 bases and J by 1 base, with 14 bases between them. The CDR3: CASSVVGASSSGANVLTF. CDR3 in DNA: TGTGCCAGCAGCGTAGTTGGTGCAAGTTCTTCTGGGGCCAACGTCCTGACTTTC.

In its sample, this clonotype was seen many times. The DNA of the CDR3 is TGTGCCAGCAGTAGTACCGGGACAGGGTTGAAGGGGAATGAGCAGTTCTTC. It specifies CASSSTGTGLKGNEQFF. The chain carries TRBV11-3 and TRBJ2-1, with 9 positions matching TRBD1. This CDR3 is 17 amino acids long. CDR1 SGHNT and CDR2 YENEEA come from the germline V gene. With 6 bases clipped from V and 7 bases from J, the junction kept 16 bases outside the gene matches. Together with reference TRBV11-3 and TRBJ2-1, the CDR3 gives the full variable domain: EAGVVQSPRYKIIEKKQPVAFWCNPISGHNTLYWYLQNLGQGPELLIRYENEEAVDDSQLPKDRFSAERLKGVDSTLKIQPAELGDSAVYLCASSSTGTGLKGNEQFFGPGTRLTVL.

This clonotype was recorded at least ten times. This CDR3 is CASSRYDRDPYGYTF. In DNA form, the CDR3 reads TGTGCCAGCAGTCGTTACGACAGGGACCCCTATGGCTACACCTTC. The chain carries TRBV6-5 and TRBJ1-2, with 7 bases matching TRBD1. The CDR3 extends over 15 amino acids. Trimming removed 5 bases from V and 4 bases from J; junction bases left unmatched: 10. Germline V gene data show CDR1 as MNHEY and CDR2 as SVGAGI.

Comments on this clonotype: Being one base from a much bigger clone, this may be a read error. The V and J genes are TRBV4-1 and TRBJ2-7; D could derive from TRBD1 or TRBD2 (6 bases each). The ends were cut back, 1 base at V and 4 bases at J, with 17 bases in the middle. The CDR3 loop spans 16 amino acids. In germline, CDR1 is MGHRA, CDR2 YSYEKL. DNA of the CDR3: TGCGCCAGCAGCCAAGTTCGGTCGGGGGCGCTTTACGAGCAGTACGTC. Residues: CASSQVRSGALYEQYV.

This clonotype was recorded at least ten times. The rearrangement links TRBV18 to TRBJ1-3; maybe TRBD1 (5 bases). Trimming pared 0 bases from V and 3 bases from J, leaving 15 bases between. The CDR3 loop spans 17 amino acids. Germline loops: CDR1 KGHSH, CDR2 LQKENI. This CDR3 reads CASSPPDGAIGGNTIYF. The CDR3 DNA is TGTGCCAGCTCACCACCGGACGGGGCGATAGGTGGAAACACCATATATTTT.

This chain uses TRBV4-1 with TRBJ2-1, with 11 positions matching TRBD2. Germline V CDR1 and CDR2: MGHRA, YSYEKL. The V segment lost 0 bases and the J segment 16 bases; nucleotides outside the gene matches: 5. The CDR3 consists of 13 residues. The CDR3 here is CASSQEVAGGEFF. CDR3 in DNA: TGCGCCAGCAGCCAAGAGGTAGCGGGAGGGGAATTCTTC.

This clonotype was seen repeatedly, ten times or more. The rearrangement uses TRBV10-3 and TRBJ1-3, with TRBD1 matching 7 bases. V dropped 5 bases and J dropped 0; count of bases not matched to a gene: 10. CDR1 is ENHRY, CDR2 SYGVKD, per germline. This CDR3 is 17 amino acids long. The CDR3 DNA follows: TGTGCCATCAGTCCATCCGGGACAGCCATCTCTGGAAACACCATATATTTT. Its translation is CAISPSGTAISGNTIYF.

This clonotype was seen ten or more times. The chain recombines TRBV12-3 or TRBV12-4 with TRBJ1-1; D ambiguous. Trimming removed 1 base at V and 6 bases at J, with 12 bases between. The CDR3 runs to 14 residues. The CDR3 bases are TGTGCCAGCAGTTTAGGTGCCAGGAGCTCTGAAGCTTTCTTT. It codes for CASSLGARSSEAFF.